The TCR beta chain under discussion was sequenced for a study of T-cell reconstitution after alpha-beta-depleted transplantation in children. General study results and limits: Newly produced T cells mostly provided counts and TCRbeta diversity after one year, as hyperexpanded clones declined. About two months after transplant, alpha-beta T cells reportedly came from several hundred expanded graft clones. Some patients owed their high day-60 TCRbeta diversity to surviving recipient T cells and thymic progenitors.

This clonotype was observed many times. Its antigen remains unknown. The ends were cut back, 8 bases at V and 2 bases at J, with 6 bases in the middle. Germline lookup yields CDR1 MNHNS and CDR2 SASEGT. The CDR3 is 11 residues long. The library targeted TCRbeta and was prepared with unique molecular identifiers. TCRdb passed the PCR reads through MiXCR, listing each CDR3 protein once. This table holds about 300,000 distinct CDR3 sequences, roughly 8.2% found once. This sample comprised peripheral blood, obtained 360 days after TCRalphabeta/CD19-depleted stem cell transplant. This TCR was recovered from a female patient between 2 and 15 years old who had a stem cell transplant for Fanconi anemia, so the T cells may come from the graft donor. The chain joins TRBV6-1 to TRBJ2-5; the D is unclear. Written as DNA, the CDR3 is TGTGCCAGCGTGACACAAGAGACCCAGTACTTC. It is translated as CASVTQETQYF.